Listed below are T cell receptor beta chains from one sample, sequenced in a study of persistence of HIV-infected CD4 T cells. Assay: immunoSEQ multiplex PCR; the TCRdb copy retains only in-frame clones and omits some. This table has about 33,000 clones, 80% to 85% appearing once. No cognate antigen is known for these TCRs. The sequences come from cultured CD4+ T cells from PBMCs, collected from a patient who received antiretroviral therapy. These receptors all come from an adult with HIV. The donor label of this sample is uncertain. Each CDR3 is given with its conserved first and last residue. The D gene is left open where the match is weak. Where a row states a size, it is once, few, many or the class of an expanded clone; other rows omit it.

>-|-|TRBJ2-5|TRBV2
CASSENWGQGSQYF
TGTGCCAGCAGTGAAAACTGGGGGCAGGGGTCCCAGTACTTC
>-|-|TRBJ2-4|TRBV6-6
CASIFGGSKNIQYF
TGTGCCAGCATCTTCGGGGGATCCAAAAACATTCAGTACTTC
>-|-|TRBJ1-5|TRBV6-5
CASSPGRFNQPQHF
TGTGCCAGCAGTCCGGGACGGTTCAATCAGCCCCAGCATTTT
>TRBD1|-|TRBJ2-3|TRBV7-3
CASSATGQDTDTQYF
TGTGCCAGCAGCGCCACGGGACAGGACACAGATACGCAGTATTTT
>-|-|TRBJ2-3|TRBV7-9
CASNLLGGTDTQYF
TGTGCCAGCAACCTCCTGGGGGGCACAGATACGCAGTATTTT
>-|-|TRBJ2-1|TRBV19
CASSIGGAGSNEQFF
TGTGCCAGTAGTATAGGGGGTGCGGGGTCCAATGAGCAGTTCTTC
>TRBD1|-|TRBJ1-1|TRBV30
CAWSVSGQGEKEAFF
TGTGCCTGGAGTGTGTCGGGACAGGGGGAGAAGGAAGCTTTCTTT
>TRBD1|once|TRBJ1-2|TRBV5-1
CASSLVEGAEYGYTF
TGCGCCAGCAGCTTGGTAGAGGGGGCTGAGTATGGCTACACCTTC
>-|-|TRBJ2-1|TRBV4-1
CASRRDTKTIF
TGCGCCAGCAGAAGGGACACCAAGACGATCTTC
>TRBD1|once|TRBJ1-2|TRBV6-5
CASDIQGGANYGYTF
TGTGCCAGCGATATACAGGGGGGGGCCAACTATGGCTACACCTTC
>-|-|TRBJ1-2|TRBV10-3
CAISETGSSYGYTF
TGTGCCATCAGTGAGACCGGGTCCAGCTATGGCTACACCTTC
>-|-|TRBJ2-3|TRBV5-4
CASSFGKGRPTDTQYF
TGTGCCAGCAGCTTCGGGAAGGGACGGCCCACAGATACGCAGTATTTT
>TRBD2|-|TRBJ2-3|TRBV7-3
CASSLTTSGGASTDTQYF
TGTGCCAGCAGCTTAACGACTAGCGGGGGGGCTAGCACAGATACGCAGTATTTT
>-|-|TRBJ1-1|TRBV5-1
CASSLTGGSPEAFF
TGCGCCAGCAGCTTAACGGGGGGTTCGCCTGAAGCTTTCTTT
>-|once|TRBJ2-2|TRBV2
CASSEEGGFTGELFF
TGTGCCAGCAGTGAAGAAGGGGGGTTCACCGGGGAGCTGTTTTTT
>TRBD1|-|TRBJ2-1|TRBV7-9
CASSSSAGTGDFF
TGTGCCAGCAGCTCTAGCGCCGGGACAGGGGATTTCTTC
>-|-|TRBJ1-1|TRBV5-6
CASSLGGVNTEAFF
TGTGCCAGCAGCTTGGGAGGGGTGAACACTGAAGCTTTCTTT
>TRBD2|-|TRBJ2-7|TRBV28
CASSSLRGGEGYEQYF
TGTGCCAGCAGTTCCTTGAGGGGAGGGGAGGGTTACGAGCAGTACTTC
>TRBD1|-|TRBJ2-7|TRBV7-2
CASSPVGTGLYEQYF
TGTGCCAGCAGCCCTGTTGGGACAGGGCTCTACGAGCAGTACTTC
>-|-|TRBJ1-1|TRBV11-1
CASSSTRTVMNTEAFF
TGTGCCAGCAGCTCAACACGGACAGTTATGAACACTGAAGCTTTCTTT
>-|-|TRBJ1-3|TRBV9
CASRGSGNTIYF
TGTGCCAGCAGGGGTTCTGGAAACACCATATATTTT
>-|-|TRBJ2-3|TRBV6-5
CASSPALNTDTQYF
TGTGCCAGCAGTCCAGCGCTAAACACAGATACGCAGTATTTT
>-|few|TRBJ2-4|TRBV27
CASSGGFSKNIQYF
TGTGCCAGCAGCGGCGGATTTTCGAAAAACATTCAGTACTTC
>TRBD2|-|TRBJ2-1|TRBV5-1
CASSREPGLAGNEQFF
TGCGCCAGCAGCCGAGAACCGGGACTAGCGGGCAATGAGCAGTTCTTC
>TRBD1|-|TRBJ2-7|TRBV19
CASSPGTGGSREQYF
TGTGCCAGTAGTCCCGGGACAGGGGGGTCACGCGAGCAGTACTTC
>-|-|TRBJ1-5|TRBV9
CASSVGREDPQHF
TGTGCCAGCAGCGTAGGACGGGAGGACCCCCAGCATTTT
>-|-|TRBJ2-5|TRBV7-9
CASSFQETQYF
TGTGCCAGCAGCTTCCAAGAGACCCAGTACTTC
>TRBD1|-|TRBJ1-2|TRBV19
CASSRGQGTYGYTF
TGTGCCAGTAGTCGCGGACAGGGTACCTATGGCTACACCTTC
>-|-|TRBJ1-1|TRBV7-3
CASSQGDRMNTEAFF
TGTGCCAGCAGCCAGGGTGACAGAATGAACACTGAAGCTTTCTTT
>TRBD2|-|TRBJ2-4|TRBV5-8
CASSLYKRGGNIQYF
TGTGCCAGCAGCTTGTATAAGCGGGGGGGAAACATTCAGTACTTC
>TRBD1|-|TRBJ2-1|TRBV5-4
CASSATGSSYNEQFF
TGTGCCAGCAGCGCGACAGGGAGCTCCTACAATGAGCAGTTCTTC
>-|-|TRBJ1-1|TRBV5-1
CASSLAAGMNTEAFF
TGCGCCAGCAGCTTGGCTGCGGGTATGAACACTGAAGCTTTCTTT
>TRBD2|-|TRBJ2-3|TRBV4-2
CASSQIAGGPTDTQYF
TGTGCCAGCAGCCAGATAGCGGGGGGCCCCACAGATACGCAGTATTTT
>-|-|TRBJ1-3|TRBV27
CASSLSSGNTIYF
TGTGCCAGCAGTTTGAGCTCTGGAAACACCATATATTTT
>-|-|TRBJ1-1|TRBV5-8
CASSYHRDTEAFF
TGTGCCAGCAGCTACCACAGGGACACTGAAGCTTTCTTT
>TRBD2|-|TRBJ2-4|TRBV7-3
CASSPTSGGNIQYF
TGTGCCAGCAGCCCGACTAGCGGGGGGAACATTCAGTACTTC
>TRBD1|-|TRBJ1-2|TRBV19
CASTRDRGRGNYGYTF
TGTGCCAGTACCCGGGACAGGGGAAGAGGAAACTATGGCTACACCTTC
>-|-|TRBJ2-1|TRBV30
CAWRDYNEQFF
TGTGCCTGGAGAGACTACAATGAGCAGTTCTTC
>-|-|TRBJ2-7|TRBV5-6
CASSLGPALTEQYF
TGTGCCAGCAGCTTAGGACCGGCCCTCACCGAGCAGTACTTC
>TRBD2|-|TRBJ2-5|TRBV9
CASSVARGGWETQYF
TGTGCCAGCAGCGTAGCGCGGGGGGGCTGGGAGACCCAGTACTTC
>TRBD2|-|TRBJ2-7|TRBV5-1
CASSLGVSGGSYEQYF
TGCGCCAGCAGCTTGGGCGTTTCGGGGGGATCCTACGAGCAGTACTTC
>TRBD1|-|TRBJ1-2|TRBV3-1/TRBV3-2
CASSALGRLRGGAGYTF
TGTGCCAGCAGTGCTCTGGGGCGACTTAGAGGGGGCGCGGGCTACACCTTC
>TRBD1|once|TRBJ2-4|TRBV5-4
CASSLPPGQGKNIQYF
TGTGCCAGCAGCTTACCCCCGGGACAGGGGAAAAACATTCAGTACTTC
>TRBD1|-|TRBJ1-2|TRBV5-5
CASSPTGDYGYTF
TGTGCCAGCAGCCCAACAGGGGACTATGGCTACACCTTC
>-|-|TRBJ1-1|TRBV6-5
CATLPPSGEAFF
TGTGCCACCCTCCCCCCATCCGGCGAAGCTTTCTTT
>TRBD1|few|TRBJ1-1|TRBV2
CASRTGRPEAFF
TGTGCCAGCAGGACAGGGAGGCCTGAAGCTTTCTTT
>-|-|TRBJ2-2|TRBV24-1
CATSERPGELFF
TGTGCCACCAGTGAGAGGCCCGGGGAGCTGTTTTTT
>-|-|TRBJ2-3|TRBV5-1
CASSLVLFTDTQYF
TGCGCCAGCAGCTTGGTTTTGTTCACAGATACGCAGTATTTT
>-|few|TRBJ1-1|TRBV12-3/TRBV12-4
CASTIQTEAFF
TGTGCCAGCACCATACAAACTGAAGCTTTCTTT
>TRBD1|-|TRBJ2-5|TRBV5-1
CASSSQGQGGETQYF
TGCGCCAGCAGCTCCCAGGGACAGGGGGGAGAGACCCAGTACTTC
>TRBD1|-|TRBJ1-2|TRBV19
CASSFEGQGPYGYTF
TGTGCCAGTAGTTTTGAAGGACAGGGGCCCTATGGCTACACCTTC
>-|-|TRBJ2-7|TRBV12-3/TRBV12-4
CASRGQQYF
TGTGCCAGCAGAGGACAGCAGTACTTC